Below, 3 T cell receptor beta chains from the same sample are listed, as sequenced in a study of shared clonotypes between healthy human individuals. Sequencing was performed with immunoSEQ multiplex PCR; in TCRdb, only in-frame clones are kept and a portion is missing. This table has over 2 million clones, 80% to 95% appearing once. The specimen was naive CD4+ T cells from PBMCs. Subset reported: CD45RA+ positively selected. All receptors come from a man aged 18 to 30 in good health. Some clones in this sample may be carry-over from other donors' samples.

The rearrangement joins TRBV5-1 to TRBJ1-2; 11 positions agree with TRBD1. CDR3 length: 15 amino acids. Germline values: CDR1 SGHRS, CDR2 YFSETQ. V shed 0 bases and J 6 bases; nucleotides not matched to a gene: 4. The CDR3 sequence is CASSLAGTGGNGYTF. The CDR3 nucleotides are TGCGCCAGCAGCTTGGCCGGGACAGGGGGTAATGGCTACACCTTC.

On this clone itself: This may arise from a read error, as a much more abundant clone is one base away. The chain combines TRBV7-2 with TRBJ1-1; D gene uncertain. The CDR3 has 13 amino acids. The germline V gene encodes CDR1 SGHTA and CDR2 FQGNSA. V lost 1 base and J 0 bases, leaving 3 bases between the germline ends. CDR3 protein: CASSLDMNTEAFF. CDR3 nucleotides: TGTGCCAGCAGCTTAGACATGAACACTGAAGCTTTCTTT.

The rearrangement links TRBV19 to TRBJ2-5; perhaps D is TRBD1 or TRBD2 (5 bases each). Germline V lookup: CDR1 LNHDA, CDR2 SQIVND (reference sequence). V lost 1 base to trimming and J lost 2 bases, with 11 bases between them. The CDR3 runs to 15 residues. Here the CDR3 DNA reads TGTGCCAGTAGTATAGCCCCGGGACGGCAAGAGACCCAGTACTTC. This codes for CASSIAPGRQETQYF. The complete variable domain, with remaining parts taken from reference TRBV19 and TRBJ2-5, reads DGGITQSPKYLFRKEGQNVTLSCEQNLNHDAMYWYRQDPGQGLRLIYYSQIVNDFQKGDIAEGYSVSREKKESFPLTVTSAQKNPTAFYLCASSIAPGRQETQYFGPGTRLLVL.